What follows are 19 T cell receptor beta chains derived from one specimen sequenced in a study of T cell responses to AZD1222 COVID-19 vaccine (dated by TCRdb to the early 2020s). In light of the paper, this sample's time point label describes: baseline before first vaccination. The library came from the immunoSEQ multiplex PCR assay. TCRdb retrieved this table from immuneACCESS and kept in-frame rearrangements only. Not all clones are present; in checked studies, unresolved V genes account for under half, and no reason is known for the remainder. The sample table holds around 97,000 clones, of which roughly 91% were seen once. Less than 55% of the sample is taken by the ten largest. Sequencing was performed on peripheral blood, taken on day 0 of AZD1222 vaccination. The receptors were sampled from an adult in good health.

The rearrangement joins TRBV2 to TRBJ1-2; no reliable D call. Germline V gives CDR1 SNHLY, CDR2 FYNNEI. V was clipped by 1 base and J by 4 bases, with 7 bases between them. This CDR3 is 13 amino acids long. Written as DNA, the CDR3 is TGTGCCAGCAGTGAAGATAGCGGCTATGGCTACACCTTC. Translated, it gives CASSEDSGYGYTF.

This chain connects TRBV27 to TRBJ2-7; D not resolved. Trimming shortened V by 0 bases and J by 0 bases, and 9 bases separated the two germline ends. Germline V gene lookup returns CDR1 MNHEY and CDR2 SMNVEV (reference sequence). The CDR3 extends over 15 amino acids. DNA of the CDR3: TGTGCCAGCAGTTTATCGAATCTACCCTCCTACGAGCAGTACTTC. This encodes CASSLSNLPSYEQYF.

The J gene is TRBJ1-1, the V gene TRBV28; the D is unclear. V lost 1 base to trimming and J lost 0 bases, with 9 bases between them. CDR1 MDHEN and CDR2 SYDVKM come from the germline V gene. This CDR3 contains 15 residues. CDR3 region: CASSLYSGVNTEAFF. In nucleotides, the CDR3 is TGTGCCAGCAGTTTATATTCCGGAGTGAACACTGAAGCTTTCTTT. Full variable domain (rest looked up from reference TRBV28 and TRBJ1-1): DVKVTQSSRYLVKRTGEKVFLECVQDMDHENMFWYRQDPGLGLRLIYFSYDVKMKEKGDIPEGYSVSREKKERFSLILESASTNQTSMYLCASSLYSGVNTEAFFGQGTRLTVV.

The V gene is TRBV24-1, the J gene TRBJ2-3; no clear D gene. The V gene's germline CDR1 is KGHDR and CDR2 SFDVKD. The ends were cut back, 3 bases at V and 7 bases at J, with 13 bases in the middle. The CDR3 is 14 amino acids. The CDR3 coding sequence is TGTGCCACCAGTGATGCCTTGGTTGCGAATACGCAGTATTTT. Translated, it gives CATSDALVANTQYF.

The genes are TRBV9 and TRBJ2-7; TRBD1 might be the D (7 bases). Per the germline V gene, CDR1 is SGDLS and CDR2 is YYNGEE. The V and J ends lost 0 bases and 3 bases respectively, with 19 bases between them. CDR3 size: 17 residues. CDR3 sequence (DNA): TGTGCCAGCAGCGTAGAGGGGGCCGGAGGGGGACTCTACGAGCAGTACTTC. Translation gives CASSVEGAGGGLYEQYF.

The chain has TRBV18 and TRBJ2-1; tentatively, D is TRBD1 (6 bases). The V end was cut by 1 base, the J end by 9 bases, with 16 bases between. The CDR3 sequence is 15 residues long. The germline gives CDR1 KGHSH, CDR2 LQKENI. CDR3 residues: CASSPRAGVKGEQFF. The CDR3, as DNA: TGTGCCAGCTCACCACGGGCAGGGGTTAAAGGTGAGCAGTTCTTC.

The V and J genes are TRBV3-1 (or the pseudogene TRBV3-2) and TRBJ1-2; tentatively, D is TRBD1 (5 bases). Trimming removed 4 bases from V and 0 bases from J, with 15 bases in between. Germline CDR1 reads LGHDT; CDR2 reads YNNKEL (reference sequence). The CDR3 runs to 16 residues. CDR3 nucleotide sequence: TGTGCCAGCAGCCGCAACCAAGGACACTCTAACTATGGCTACACCTTC. Translating gives CASSRNQGHSNYGYTF.

The V and J genes are TRBV5-1 and TRBJ2-1; 8 bases are a match to TRBD1. CDR1 and CDR2 (germline): SGHRS, YFSETQ. The CDR3 sequence is 15 residues long. The junction had 5 bases not matched to a gene; V was cut back by 0 bases and J by 6 bases. For the CDR3, the DNA is TGCGCCAGCAGCTTGGGAGGGACAGGAATCAATGAGCAGTTCTTC. The encoded protein is CASSLGGTGINEQFF.

This chain uses TRBV18 with TRBJ1-5; D not resolved. V was shortened by 2 bases and J by 2 bases, with 7 bases between the two germline ends. CDR3 length equals 14 residues. Germline V lookup: CDR1 KGHSH, CDR2 LQKENI. The CDR3 is CASSPGWGNQPQHF. Written as DNA, the CDR3 is TGTGCCAGCTCACCAGGGTGGGGCAATCAGCCCCAGCATTTT.

This sequence joins TRBV19 and TRBJ1-5; D gene ambiguous. V gave up 3 bases and J gave up 3 bases, with 9 bases separating them. This CDR3 has 14 amino acids. CDR1 and CDR2 (germline): LNHDA, SQIVND (reference sequence). CDR3 sequence: CASSIGGFNQPQHF. CDR3 nucleotide sequence: TGTGCCAGTAGTATCGGCGGTTTCAATCAGCCCCAGCATTTT.

This rearrangement joins TRBV7-9 to TRBJ2-3; D could derive from TRBD1 or TRBD2 (5 bases each). The V gene lost 2 bases and the J gene lost 5 bases, with 11 bases spanning the gap. The CDR3 is 14 residues long. Per germline, CDR1 SEHNR and CDR2 FQNEAQ (reference sequence). CDR3 coding DNA: TGTGCCAGCAGCTTACCGGGGCTTAAAGATACGCAGTATTTT. This encodes CASSLPGLKDTQYF.

The chain employs TRBV28 and TRBJ1-3, with D perhaps TRBD1 (5 bases). The germline V and J ends were trimmed by 10 bases and 3 bases, with 22 bases remaining between them. This CDR3 is 16 amino acids long. CDR1 and CDR2 (germline): MDHEN, SYDVKM. This CDR3 is CATHPPPGLDGNTIYF. Written as DNA, the CDR3 is TGTGCCACCCACCCCCCTCCAGGGCTCGATGGAAACACCATATATTTT. The whole variable domain, filled in from reference TRBV28 and TRBJ1-3, reads DVKVTQSSRYLVKRTGEKVFLECVQDMDHENMFWYRQDPGLGLRLIYFSYDVKMKEKGDIPEGYSVSREKKERFSLILESASTNQTSMYLCATHPPPGLDGNTIYFGEGSWLTVV.

The genes are TRBV12-3 or TRBV12-4 and TRBJ2-3; unclear D gene. The CDR3 has 11 residues. Trimming cost V 3 bases and J 5 bases, with 3 bases left between them. The CDR3 sequence is CASSFLDTQYF. In DNA form, the CDR3 reads TGTGCCAGCAGTTTTTTAGATACGCAGTATTTT.

This clone occurred once. The V call is TRBV28, the J call TRBJ1-1; no clear D gene. The CDR3 spans 14 residues. Germline V gene lookup returns CDR1 MDHEN and CDR2 SYDVKM. The V end lost 3 bases, the J end lost 1 base, and 9 bases lay between the germline ends. As DNA, the CDR3 is TGTGCCAGCAGTTTTCGTACACGGAACACTGAAGCTTTCTTT. It codes for CASSFRTRNTEAFF.

This clone was seen just once. This rearrangement joins TRBV4-1 to TRBJ2-5; 14 nucleotides align to TRBD2. V was pared by 0 bases and J by 5 bases, with 5 bases of the junction left unmatched. The CDR3 length is 17 residues. CDR1 is MGHRA and CDR2 is YSYEKL in the germline V gene. The CDR3 DNA is TGCGCCAGCAGCCAAGATCAGGGACTAGCGGGAGTGGAGACCCAGTACTTC. Translating gives CASSQDQGLAGVETQYF.

The chain carries TRBV5-1 and TRBJ1-4, with 7 bases aligning to TRBD1. The CDR3 loop spans 14 amino acids. The germline V gene has CDR1 SGHRS and CDR2 YFSETQ. The V and J ends lost 1 base and 8 bases, in that order; junction bases with no gene match: 5. CDR3 in amino acids: CASSLTGVGEKLFF. CDR3 nucleotide sequence: TGCGCCAGCAGCTTGACAGGGGTAGGCGAAAAACTGTTTTTT.

The chain employs TRBV30 and TRBJ1-3; D possibly corresponds to TRBD1 (5 bases). This CDR3 spans 14 amino acids. Germline CDR1 reads GTSNPN; CDR2 reads SVGIG (reference sequence). The DNA of the CDR3 is TGTGGATTTGGACACCAGTCCTCTGGAAACACCATATATTTT. It translates to CGFGHQSSGNTIYF.

The chain has TRBV7-2 and TRBJ1-5; 8 positions agree with TRBD1. Losses at the gene ends were 1 base for V and 0 bases for J; bases not matched to a gene: 2. The CDR3 totals 16 residues. Germline lookup yields CDR1 SGHTA and CDR2 FQGNSA. The CDR3 region is CASSLGTGNSNQPQHF. The CDR3 DNA reads TGTGCCAGCAGCTTAGGGACAGGGAATAGCAATCAGCCCCAGCATTTT. The whole variable domain, filled in from reference TRBV7-2 and TRBJ1-5, reads GAGVSQSPSNKVTEKGKDVELRCDPISGHTALYWYRQSLGQGLEFLIYFQGNSAPDKSGLPSDRFSAERTGGSVSTLTIQRTQQEDSAVYLCASSLGTGNSNQPQHFGDGTRLSIL.

V gene TRBV9 combines with J gene TRBJ2-5; 9 bases align to TRBD1. The CDR3 is 15 amino acids. The V gene end was trimmed by 3 bases and the J gene end by 0 bases; junction bases not matched to a gene: 3. The germline V gene has CDR1 SGDLS and CDR2 YYNGEE. The CDR3 DNA is TGTGCCAGCAGCGCCGGGACAGGGTACCAAGAGACCCAGTACTTC. This sequence encodes CASSAGTGYQETQYF. Full variable domain (rest looked up from reference TRBV9 and TRBJ2-5): DSGVTQTPKHLITATGQRVTLRCSPRSGDLSVYWYQQSLDQGLQFLIQYYNGEERAKGNILERFSAQQFPDLHSELNLSSLELGDSALYFCASSAGTGYQETQYFGPGTRLLVL.